The 15 T cell receptor beta chains below all came from one sample that was sequenced in a study of T cells in Graves' hyperthyroidism and ophthalmopathy. TCR beta CDR3 region amplification was performed from RNA transcripts. The study used the HTBI primer set for a first-round RT-PCR of the TCR CDR3. Via MiXCR, TCRdb re-called the multiplex PCR reads, giving one row per CDR3 protein. The sample consists of about 320,000 distinct CDR3 sequences, around a sixth of them appearing once. The sample comprised blood. Receptor source: a man in his thirties or forties with Graves' hyperthyroidism.

This clonotype occurred many times. The V gene is TRBV20-1, the J gene TRBJ2-1; D is uncertain. Germline CDR1 reads DFQATT; CDR2 reads SNEGSKA (reference sequence). CDR3 length: 14 residues. The germline V and J ends were trimmed by 3 bases and 2 bases, with 11 bases remaining between them. CDR3 in DNA: TGCAGTGCTAGTAGGTTGAAGACCTACAATGAGCAGTTCTTC. As protein: CSASRLKTYNEQFF.

This clonotype was detected many times. The V gene is TRBV6-2 or TRBV6-3, the J gene TRBJ2-2, with D perhaps matching TRBD1 (6 bases). This CDR3 spans 14 amino acids. From germline, CDR1 is MNHEY and CDR2 SVGEGT. Trimming took 6 bases from V and 2 from J, leaving 10 bases between them. The CDR3 sequence is CASRDSYNTGELFF. CDR3 bases: TGTGCCAGCAGGGACAGCTACAACACCGGGGAGCTGTTTTTT.

The chain is built from TRBV29-1 and TRBJ2-7; D might be TRBD1 (5 bases). CDR3 length equals 14 residues. V lost 6 bases and J 1 base, leaving 16 bases between the germline ends. Per the germline V gene, CDR1 is SQVTM and CDR2 is ANQGSEA. The CDR3 loop is CSVKGDSLSYEQYF. The CDR3 bases are TGCAGCGTGAAAGGAGACAGCCTTTCCTACGAGCAGTACTTC.

This clonotype was detected only a few times. V usage is TRBV20-1 and J usage is TRBJ2-1, with TRBD1 as a possible D gene (5 bases). The CDR3 is made up of 15 amino acids. The V end was cut by 1 base, the J end by 0 bases, with 10 bases between. Germline CDR1 DFQATT, CDR2 SNEGSKA (reference sequence). CDR3 loop: CSARVGQSSYNEQFF. CDR3 DNA: TGCAGTGCTAGAGTGGGGCAGAGCTCCTACAATGAGCAGTTCTTC.

This clonotype was seen a few times. The rearrangement links TRBV20-1 to TRBJ2-5; D assignment may be TRBD1 or TRBD2 (5 bases each). Germline CDR1 is DFQATT and CDR2 is SNEGSKA (reference sequence). CDR3 length equals 15 residues. Trimming took off 3 bases at V and 5 bases at J, with 19 bases between the two ends. CDR3 DNA: TGCAGTGCTAGGTCCTTCGGGGCCCACGCGGAGACCCAGTACTTC. Translating it yields CSARSFGAHAETQYF.

This clonotype has ten or more counts. The V and J genes are TRBV28 and TRBJ2-3; D is unresolved. Trimming took off 2 bases at V and 0 bases at J, with 9 bases between the two ends. CDR3 size: 15 residues. Germline CDR1 reads MDHEN; CDR2 reads SYDVKM. The CDR3 coding sequence is TGTGCCAGCAGTTTAAGTTTGGACAGCACAGATACGCAGTATTTT. It specifies CASSLSLDSTDTQYF. Complete variable domain (other parts from reference TRBV28 and TRBJ2-3): DVKVTQSSRYLVKRTGEKVFLECVQDMDHENMFWYRQDPGLGLRLIYFSYDVKMKEKGDIPEGYSVSREKKERFSLILESASTNQTSMYLCASSLSLDSTDTQYFGPGTRLTVL.

V is TRBV11-3 and J is TRBJ2-3; the D gene is possibly TRBD1 (6 bases). In germline, CDR1 is SGHNT, CDR2 YENEEA. The germline V and J ends were trimmed by 4 bases and 3 bases, with 11 bases remaining between them. The CDR3 has 14 residues. CDR3 DNA: TGTGCCAGCAGCTCAGACAGGCAGACAGATACGCAGTATTTT. Residues: CASSSDRQTDTQYF. The full variable domain, its missing parts supplied by reference TRBV11-3 and TRBJ2-3, is EAGVVQSPRYKIIEKKQPVAFWCNPISGHNTLYWYLQNLGQGPELLIRYENEEAVDDSQLPKDRFSAERLKGVDSTLKIQPAELGDSAVYLCASSSDRQTDTQYFGPGTRLTVL.

This clonotype occurred a few times. The chain couples TRBV29-1 to TRBJ1-1, with TRBD1 as a possible D gene (6 bases). Trimming cost V 3 bases and J 10 bases, with 24 bases left between them. CDR1 is SQVTM and CDR2 is ANQGSEA in the germline V gene. The CDR3 loop spans 15 amino acids. The CDR3 reads CSVENGGASGSGAFF. The CDR3, as DNA: TGCAGCGTTGAGAACGGGGGCGCGAGTGGGAGCGGAGCTTTCTTT.

This clonotype occurred many times. The rearrangement links TRBV12-3 or TRBV12-4 to TRBJ2-1, with a weak D call TRBD2 (5 bases). V lost 2 bases and J lost 8, with 10 bases in between. This CDR3 contains 13 residues. The CDR3 loop is CASSLLRRDEQFF. CDR3 bases: TGTGCCAGCAGTTTACTTAGGCGGGATGAGCAGTTCTTC.

This clonotype was detected ten times or more. The V gene is TRBV28, the J gene TRBJ1-1; the D is unclear. CDR1 MDHEN and CDR2 SYDVKM come from the germline V gene. V lost 6 bases to trimming and J lost 1 base, with 3 bases between them. The length of the CDR3 is 11 residues. The CDR3 loop reads CASRSNTEAFF. The CDR3 DNA reads TGTGCCAGCAGGTCGAACACTGAAGCTTTCTTT. Variable domain in full (rest from reference TRBV28 and TRBJ1-1): DVKVTQSSRYLVKRTGEKVFLECVQDMDHENMFWYRQDPGLGLRLIYFSYDVKMKEKGDIPEGYSVSREKKERFSLILESASTNQTSMYLCASRSNTEAFFGQGTRLTVV.

This clonotype was observed many times. V and J are TRBV30 and TRBJ2-7, with 7 bases lining up with TRBD2. This CDR3 is 13 amino acids long. Germline V lookup: CDR1 GTSNPN, CDR2 SVGIG (reference sequence). V dropped 2 bases and J dropped 2; count of bases not matched to a gene: 3. DNA for the CDR3: TGTGCCTGGAGTAGCGGGGCTACCTACGAGCAGTACTTC. Its protein product is CAWSSGATYEQYF.

V is TRBV4-2 and J is TRBJ1-1; tentative D call: TRBD1 (6 bases). The CDR3 is 16 amino acids. V was pared by 0 bases and J by 4 bases, with 15 bases between. The V gene's germline CDR1 is LGHNA and CDR2 YNFKEQ. The CDR3 spells CASSQDAFAGVTEAFF. DNA of the CDR3: TGTGCCAGCAGCCAAGATGCATTTGCAGGGGTCACTGAAGCTTTCTTT.

The CDR3 here is CASRLRTSGYNEQFF. CDR3 bases: TGTGCCAGTAGATTACGAACTAGCGGTTACAATGAGCAGTTCTTC. This chain connects TRBV19 to TRBJ2-1; 8 bases align to TRBD2. The V gene's germline CDR1 is LNHDA and CDR2 SQIVND (reference sequence). This CDR3 comprises 15 residues. J was trimmed by 4 bases and V by 6 bases; bases with no gene match: 8.

This chain uses TRBV6-2 or TRBV6-3 with TRBJ2-3; no clear D. The CDR3 length is 12 residues. CDR1 and CDR2 from the germline V gene are MNHEY and SVGEGT. V was cut by 10 bases and J by 8 bases, with 16 bases left in between. The CDR3 bases are TGTGCCACCGAAGACGGCTCCGGTACGCAGTATTTT. This codes for CATEDGSGTQYF.

J is TRBJ2-5 and V is TRBV20-1; TRBD2 agrees at 12 bases. Germline V gene sequence: CDR1 DFQATT, CDR2 SNEGSKA (reference sequence). The CDR3 contains 15 residues. The trim removed 0 bases at V and 5 bases at J, leaving 4 bases unmatched. The chain's CDR3 is CSAREAGTSGETQYF. In nucleotides, the CDR3 is TGCAGTGCTAGAGAGGCCGGGACTAGCGGGGAGACCCAGTACTTC.